The entry below gives a single T cell receptor beta chain sequence along with its context. This clonotype showed up just a few times. Its antigen has not been determined. It has no much larger one-base neighbor in the sample; base qualities were not kept. Peripheral blood CD8+ and CD4+ T cells from healthy donors, Susac syndrome patients and multiple sclerosis patients were profiled using high-throughput TCR beta sequencing. The Susac syndrome patients fulfilled recently defined diagnostic criteria for definite or probable disease. CD8+ TEMRA cells were enriched by FACS, while bulk CD8+ and CD4+ T cells were purified by magnetic negative isolation. Blood was collected in EDTA tubes and processed within 24 hours, with PBMCs isolated through density gradient centrifugation. PBMCs destined for TCR sequencing were cryopreserved in liquid nitrogen and later thawed in a 37 °C water bath. Purity of sorted or isolated CD4+, CD8+ and CD8+ TEMRA cells was at least 90%.

The data were taken from a study of CD8 T cells in Susac syndrome (dated by TCRdb to about 2019). Regarding the study in general: Of the Susac syndrome patients who were sequenced, roughly 8 were in clinical remission while about 6 had clinically active disease. At the time of blood withdrawal, Susac syndrome patients were either therapy-naive, taking corticosteroids (with some also receiving IVIg), or on IVIg alone. The study used repertoire sequencing to test whether antigen drove CD8+ T cell activation and differentiation in Susac syndrome. The investigation overall reported the following: The number of individuals in the TCR sequencing and HLA analysis was acknowledged as relatively small. The CD4+ T cell repertoire of patients with Susac syndrome showed no detectable clonal expansion.

RNA was extracted with the RNeasy kit and roughly 0.5 to 1 ug was reverse transcribed using random hexamers. The immunoSEQ multiplex PCR assay, covering 54 Vbeta and 13 Jbeta segments, was used to amplify TCR beta CDR3 regions. PCR amplification bias was corrected using a synthetic template baseline for primer optimization and computational correction. As for the authors' bioinformatics: Reads were annotated to V, D and J genes per IMGT and analyzed with immunoSEQ Analyzer, keeping only productive sequences. To calculate clonality, Shannon entropy was normalized by log2 of the number of productive unique sequences and then subtracted from one. For each patient and control, public and private clones were evaluated within the 100 most prevalent clones. Clones were defined as Susac-specific if absent from the healthy and MS cohorts, from some 1,000 published viral clones and from other ImmuneACCESS disease sequences. TCRdb cleaned the public reads at Q25 with fastp, built clones with MiXCR and kept in-frame beta chains. Every CDR3 protein is listed once, alongside the most common genes and DNA of its rows. These V and J calls derive from TCRdb rather than the authors' analysis. The sample records 150,000 to 200,000 distinct CDR3 sequences, 95% to 97% of which are singletons. The leading ten clones occupy about 0.12% of the sample.

The CDR3 sequence holds 12 residues, the cysteine and phenylalanine included. Kept here is only the CDR3 DNA, which spans 36 bases and is read in frame from base 1. V is shortened by 3 bases, J by 4 bases, and the region joining them spans 6 bases. This chain is built from TRBV12-3 or TRBV12-4 and TRBJ2-5; no D segment can be confidently identified. The clonotype was recovered from a human donor with Susac syndrome. Source material: CD4+ T cells from PBMCs. The DNA sequence follows: TGTGCCAGCAGTTTGAGAGGAGAGACCCAGTACTTC. This gives the protein CASSLRGETQYF.